The 13 T cell receptor beta chains listed next were all sequenced from one sample in a study of control samples from healthy donors and cancer patients. TCRdb keeps only in-frame clones here, not all; method: immunoSEQ multiplex PCR. The repertoire includes roughly 64,000 clones, about nine tenths of them detected once, and around 1.3% sits in the top ten. Sequenced: PBMCs. The receptors were sampled from a woman aged 50 to 60 with colorectal cancer.

This sequence joins TRBV7-3 and TRBJ2-1; 12 bases line up with TRBD2. Germline trimming cut 5 bases from V and 6 bases from J; bases unmatched to any gene: 11. The CDR3 has 17 amino acids. Germline CDR1 is SGHTA and CDR2 is FQGTGA. The CDR3 reads CASSPTRLAGVGNEQFF. The DNA of the CDR3 is TGTGCCAGCAGCCCAACGAGACTAGCGGGAGTAGGCAATGAGCAGTTCTTC.

The chain has TRBV18 and TRBJ2-7; D is unclear. The CDR3 totals 17 residues. Trimming pared 2 bases from V and 6 bases from J, leaving 23 bases between. From germline, CDR1 is KGHSH and CDR2 LQKENI. CDR3 in amino acids: CASSPIFQDPSTGEQYF. The CDR3 region has the DNA TGTGCCAGCTCACCAATCTTCCAGGACCCCTCCACGGGCGAGCAGTACTTC.

There are a few counts of this clone. The chain has TRBV18 and TRBJ2-2; a possible D gene is TRBD1 (6 bases). V lost 6 bases and J lost 1, with 15 bases in between. The CDR3 sequence is 16 residues long. CDR1 is KGHSH, CDR2 LQKENI, per germline. CDR3 loop: CASSRRTDRNTGELFF. The CDR3 nucleotides are TGTGCCAGCTCCCGACGGACAGATAGGAACACCGGGGAGCTGTTTTTT.

The V call is TRBV10-3, the J call TRBJ2-7; 14 bases align to TRBD2. Germline V gene sequence: CDR1 ENHRY, CDR2 SYGVKD. V shed 5 bases and J 2 bases; nucleotides not matched to a gene: 5. The CDR3 has 16 amino acids. CDR3 nucleotides: TGTGCCATCAGTCCGGGGACTAGCGGGGGTACCTACGAGCAGTACTTC. Protein product: CAISPGTSGGTYEQYF.

The rearrangement joins TRBV18 to TRBJ1-5, with 11 nucleotides matching TRBD1. Losses at the gene ends were 3 bases for V and 4 bases for J; bases not matched to a gene: 8. Germline V gene lookup returns CDR1 KGHSH and CDR2 LQKENI. The CDR3 is 17 residues long. CDR3 bases: TGTGCCAGCTCACCTGATTTCGGGACAGGGGGGAATCAGCCCCAGCATTTT. Encoded protein: CASSPDFGTGGNQPQHF.

The gene calls are TRBV10-3 and TRBJ1-1, with D hard to call. Germline V gene lookup returns CDR1 ENHRY and CDR2 SYGVKD. CDR3 length: 13 amino acids. With 6 bases removed from V and 1 base from J, the gap between germline ends came to 9 bases. DNA for the CDR3: TGTGCCATCAGGGGTGACACGAACACTGAAGCTTTCTTT. Translating it yields CAIRGDTNTEAFF.

This clone was detected only a few times. This chain links TRBV19 with TRBJ2-7; 9 nucleotides agree with TRBD1. Germline assignment: CDR1 LNHDA and CDR2 SQIVND (reference sequence). The CDR3 consists of 15 residues. J gave up 1 base and V 7 bases, and 8 bases lay outside the gene matches. The CDR3 DNA is TGTGCCAGTATCTCATGGACAGGGGAATCCTACGAGCAGTACTTC. It specifies CASISWTGESYEQYF.

This clone was counted between two and nine times. The CDR3 DNA reads TGTGCCACCACGACAGGGGTGAACACTGAAGCTTTCTTT. Protein product: CATTTGVNTEAFF. The chain has TRBV15 and TRBJ1-1; 8 positions agree with TRBD1. Trimming cost V 7 bases and J 0 bases; bases outside gene matches: 1. This CDR3 has 13 amino acids. Germline V gene lookup returns CDR1 LNHNV and CDR2 YYDKDF (reference sequence).

This clone was found a few times. The rearrangement joins TRBV12-3 or TRBV12-4 to TRBJ1-1; D gene ambiguous. The CDR3 is made up of 12 amino acids. Trimming pared 7 bases from V and 4 bases from J, leaving 10 bases between. The CDR3, as DNA: TGTGCCAGCATCCGGGGTGGCACTGAAGCTTTCTTT. Residues: CASIRGGTEAFF.

The genes are TRBV6-1 and TRBJ2-1; D gene ambiguous. From germline, CDR1 is MNHNS and CDR2 SASEGT. The CDR3 contains 17 residues. V was trimmed by 3 bases and J by 3 bases, leaving 18 bases between them. CDR3 nucleotide sequence: TGTGCCAGCAGTGATCGGCGGCTAGATGGTTTCTACAATGAGCAGTTCTTC. As protein: CASSDRRLDGFYNEQFF.

The chain recombines TRBV7-2 with TRBJ1-1, with D perhaps matching TRBD1 (6 bases). V lost 4 bases to trimming and J lost 5 bases, with 17 bases between them. Germline lookup yields CDR1 SGHTA and CDR2 FQGNSA. The CDR3 runs to 15 residues. This chain's CDR3 is CASSSEGGPWTEAFF. Here the CDR3 DNA reads TGTGCCAGCAGCTCAGAGGGGGGGCCTTGGACTGAAGCTTTCTTT.

The chain links TRBV3-1 (or the pseudogene TRBV3-2) to TRBJ1-5, with D unresolved. Per germline, CDR1 LGHDT and CDR2 YNNKEL (reference sequence). V lost 5 bases, J lost 0 bases, and 5 bases lay in between. The CDR3 loop spans 13 amino acids. The chain's CDR3 is CASSWNSNQPQHF. In nucleotides, the CDR3 is TGTGCCAGCAGCTGGAATAGCAATCAGCCCCAGCATTTT.

This clone showed up just once. The gene calls are TRBV10-2 and TRBJ2-1, with TRBD2 identical over 12 bases. V was pared by 2 bases and J by 5 bases, with 10 bases of the junction left unmatched. The length of the CDR3 is 18 residues. The V gene's germline CDR1 is WSHSY and CDR2 SAAADI. CDR3 bases: TGCGCCAGCAGTGAGAGACCCCCACTAGCGGGGGGTCACAATGAGCAGTTCTTC. Encoded protein: CASSERPPLAGGHNEQFF.